The T cell receptor (beta chain) described here comes from a study of CD8 T cells in ankylosing spondylitis. TCRdb analysed the 5' RACE reads with MiXCR anew, one entry per CDR3 protein. The sample contains about 140,000 distinct CDR3 sequences, approximately 7.3% of which appear only once. Germline V gene data show CDR1 as LGHDT and CDR2 as YNNKEL (reference sequence). Unmatched junction bases numbered 11, after V lost 3 bases and J lost 6 bases. CDR3 length: 16 amino acids. Comment on this clonotype: Its cognate antigen is unknown.

The study, taken as a whole, reports: In reactive arthritis synovial fluid and blood, some motif variants had been reported before. Within ankylosing spondylitis blood, a TCR beta motif made up of several highly homologous variants appeared to be characteristic.

The gene calls are TRBV3-1 and TRBJ2-1; 7 bases map to TRBD2. Material for sequencing was blood, either unsorted or a sorted T cell fraction (not recorded which). The receptor was isolated from a female donor with ankylosing spondylitis or in good health (not recorded which). The CDR3 DNA follows: TGTGCCAGCAGCCATCAACGAAGGCCTAGCGGCAATGAGCAGTTCTTC. Translating it yields CASSHQRRPSGNEQFF.